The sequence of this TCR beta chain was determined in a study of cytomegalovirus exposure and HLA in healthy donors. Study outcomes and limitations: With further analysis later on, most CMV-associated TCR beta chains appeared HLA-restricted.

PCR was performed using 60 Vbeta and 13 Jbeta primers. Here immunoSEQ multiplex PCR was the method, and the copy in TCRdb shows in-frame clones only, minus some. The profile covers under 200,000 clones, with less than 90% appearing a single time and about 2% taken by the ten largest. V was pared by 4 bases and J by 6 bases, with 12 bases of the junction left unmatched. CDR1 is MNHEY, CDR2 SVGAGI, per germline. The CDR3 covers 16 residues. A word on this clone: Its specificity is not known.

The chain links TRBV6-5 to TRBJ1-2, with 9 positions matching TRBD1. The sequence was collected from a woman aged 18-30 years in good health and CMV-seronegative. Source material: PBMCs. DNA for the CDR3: TGTGCCAGCAGTTTTGTGTTCGGGACAGGGAAAAATGGCTACACCTTC. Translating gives CASSFVFGTGKNGYTF.